These 21 T cell receptor beta chains were all obtained from the same sample, sequenced in a study of Ad26.COV2.S vaccination and SARS-CoV-2 variants. Profiling relied on immunoSEQ multiplex PCR, and the TCRdb table lists in-frame clones only, not all of them. The profile shows around 380,000 clones, about nine tenths of them singletons. Stated treatment: around 19 received Ad26.COV2.S at low or high dose, single or two shots; 5 received placebo; per-sample allocation not given. Specimens were obtained on day 63 following the first vaccine or placebo injection. The specimen was peripheral blood, collected in a trial of Ad26.COV2.S vaccine versus placebo. The source is a person between 18 and 60 years old who received the Ad26.COV2.S COVID-19 vaccine or a placebo.

The V call is TRBV5-1, the J call TRBJ1-2, with a weak D call TRBD1 (5 bases). CDR1 and CDR2 (germline): SGHRS, YFSETQ. V was clipped by 2 bases and J by 8 bases, with 10 bases between them. This CDR3 is 12 amino acids long. In DNA, the CDR3 is TGCGCCAGCAGCTTCCCTGGGACCGGCTACACCTTC. Translation: CASSFPGTGYTF. The full variable domain, in which reference TRBV5-1 and TRBJ1-2 provide the parts outside the CDR3, is KAGVTQTPRYLIKTRGQQVTLSCSPISGHRSVSWYQQTPGQGLQFLFEYFSETQRNKGNFPGRFSGRQFSNSRSEMNVSTLELGDSALYLCASSFPGTGYTFGSGTRLTVV.

In DNA, the CDR3 is TGTGCAAGTCGCTTAAAAACTTCTGTCCCCCCAGAGACCCAGTACTTC. Its translation is CASRLKTSVPPETQYF. The chain recombines TRBV12-2 with TRBJ2-5; no check of the table's D call, TRBD2, against the DNA was made. TRBV12-2 constitutes a pseudogene. CDR3 length equals 16 residues.

With respect to this clone: Additional DNA sequences in this sample encode the identical CDR3. The V gene is TRBV7-9, the J gene TRBJ1-2; D is unresolved. CDR1 is SEHNR, CDR2 FQNEAQ, per germline (reference sequence). The CDR3 extends over 13 amino acids. V was pared by 3 bases and J by 5 bases, with 10 bases between. The CDR3 loop reads CASSLGNLYGYTF. DNA of the CDR3: TGTGCCAGCAGCTTGGGCAATCTTTATGGCTACACCTTC.

The rearrangement joins TRBV3-1 (or the pseudogene TRBV3-2) to TRBJ1-2; D not resolved. V lost 1 base and J 6 bases, leaving 21 bases between the germline ends. There are 17 residues in the CDR3. The germline CDR1 and CDR2 sequences are LGHDT and YNNKEL (reference sequence). CDR3 in amino acids: CASSQVKPNGVSHGYTF. In nucleotides, the CDR3 is TGTGCCAGCAGCCAAGTCAAGCCCAACGGGGTGTCCCATGGCTACACCTTC.

The chain is built from TRBV7-8 and TRBJ2-7; 11 bases fit TRBD1. The junction had 4 bases not matched to a gene; V was cut back by 3 bases and J by 6 bases. Germline V gene data show CDR1 as SGHVS and CDR2 as FQNEAQ. This CDR3 comprises 14 residues. CDR3 DNA: TGTGCCAGCAGCTTGGGACAGGGGGTCAGCGAGCAGTACTTC. This codes for CASSLGQGVSEQYF. Using reference TRBV7-8 and TRBJ2-7 for the parts outside the CDR3, the full variable domain is GAGVSQSPRYKVAKRGQDVALRCDPISGHVSLFWYQQALGQGPEFLTYFQNEAQLDKSGLPSDRFFAERPEGSVSTLKIQRTQQEDSAVYLCASSLGQGVSEQYFGPGTRLTVT.

The chain employs TRBV11-3 and TRBJ2-2; the D gene is possibly TRBD2 (6 bases). The CDR3 totals 13 residues. Trimming stripped 5 bases from V and 6 bases from J, with 10 bases between. Germline V CDR1 and CDR2: SGHNT, YENEEA. CDR3: CASSPRDSGELFF. CDR3 sequence (DNA): TGTGCCAGCAGCCCGAGGGACTCCGGGGAGCTGTTTTTT. Variable domain in full (rest from reference TRBV11-3 and TRBJ2-2): EAGVVQSPRYKIIEKKQPVAFWCNPISGHNTLYWYLQNLGQGPELLIRYENEEAVDDSQLPKDRFSAERLKGVDSTLKIQPAELGDSAVYLCASSPRDSGELFFGEGSRLTVL.

This clone has a single count. The chain is built from TRBV19 and TRBJ2-2; D possibly corresponds to TRBD1 (5 bases). V lost 8 bases to trimming and J lost 6 bases, with 13 bases between them. The CDR3 runs 13 residues. CDR1 is LNHDA, CDR2 SQIVND, per germline (reference sequence). The CDR3 loop is CASGEQGSGELFF. CDR3 in DNA: TGTGCCAGTGGAGAGCAGGGCTCCGGGGAGCTGTTTTTT.

The V call is TRBV1, the J call TRBJ2-6; no check of the table's D call, TRBD2, against the DNA was made. TRBV1 is a listed pseudogene. The CDR3 is 17 amino acids. CDR3 nucleotide sequence: TGCACCAGCAGCCTGTCCGGGGTCCACTCTGGGGCCAACGTCCTGACTTTC. The encoded protein is CTSSLSGVHSGANVLTF.

J is TRBJ1-1 and V is TRBV7-2; perhaps TRBD1 as D (5 bases). V lost 5 bases and J 6 bases, leaving 13 bases between the germline ends. Germline V gives CDR1 SGHTA, CDR2 FQGNSA. CDR3 length: 13 amino acids. CDR3 sequence (DNA): TGTGCCAGCAGCCTTCAACAGGTATCTGAAGCTTTCTTT. Protein: CASSLQQVSEAFF.

The chain uses TRBV3-1 (or the pseudogene TRBV3-2) and TRBJ1-4; 10 positions match TRBD1. This CDR3 contains 16 residues. Trimming at V came to 5 bases and at J to 8 bases, leaving 11 bases not matched to a gene. The V gene's germline CDR1 is LGHDT and CDR2 YNNKEL (reference sequence). The chain's CDR3 is CASSLSWTGGIEKLFF. The CDR3 DNA reads TGTGCCAGCAGCTTATCCTGGACAGGGGGGATCGAAAAACTGTTTTTT.

The rearrangement links TRBV12-3 or TRBV12-4 to TRBJ2-4; D remains unclear. V lost 6 bases, J lost 1 base, and 7 bases lay in between. The length of the CDR3 is 13 residues. The CDR3 region has the DNA TGTGCCAGCAGGGGATTTGCCAAAAACATTCAGTACTTC. The encoded protein is CASRGFAKNIQYF.

The chain has TRBV10-3 and TRBJ1-5; D not resolved. Germline V gene lookup returns CDR1 ENHRY and CDR2 SYGVKD. V was trimmed by 2 bases and J by 0 bases, leaving 5 bases between them. This CDR3 region has 14 residues. DNA for the CDR3: TGTGCCATCAGTGAGGACTATAGCAATCAGCCCCAGCATTTT. Translating it yields CAISEDYSNQPQHF.

The chain couples TRBV12-3 or TRBV12-4 to TRBJ1-4; no clear D. The CDR3 covers 13 residues. V lost 6 bases, J lost 8 bases, and 13 bases lay in between. Here the CDR3 reads CASRGRWGEKLFF. Written as DNA, the CDR3 is TGTGCCAGCAGGGGGAGGTGGGGAGAAAAACTGTTTTTT.

This clone was seen just once. The chain links TRBV25-1 to TRBJ2-7; D assignment may be TRBD1 or TRBD2 (5 bases each). CDR1 and CDR2 from the germline V gene are MGHDK and SYGVNS. The CDR3 loop spans 12 amino acids. Trimming removed 7 bases from V and 2 bases from J, with 9 bases in between. This chain's CDR3 is CASNQGAYEQYF. The CDR3 DNA sequence: TGTGCCAGCAATCAGGGAGCCTACGAGCAGTACTTC.

The chain has TRBV5-1 and TRBJ2-7, with TRBD1 matching 10 bases. CDR3 length: 14 amino acids. Germline V gene data show CDR1 as SGHRS and CDR2 as YFSETQ. V was clipped by 8 bases and J by 5 bases; unmatched bases: 10. CDR3 protein: CASAPGTGENEQYF. DNA for the CDR3: TGCGCCAGTGCACCCGGGACAGGGGAAAACGAGCAGTACTTC.

V gene TRBV2 combines with J gene TRBJ2-1; D ambiguous. From germline, CDR1 is SNHLY and CDR2 FYNNEI. The CDR3 is made up of 12 amino acids. Between the trimmed V and J ends, which lost 3 bases and 7 bases, there was a span of 7 bases. This CDR3 is CASSEVGNEQFF. In DNA form, the CDR3 reads TGTGCCAGCAGTGAGGTAGGGAATGAGCAGTTCTTC.

The CDR3 DNA sequence: TGTGCCAGCAGTGAGTTGGGGGCCTCCTACGAGCAGTACTTC. It is translated as CASSELGASYEQYF. The chain employs TRBV6-1 and TRBJ2-7, with TRBD1 as a possible D gene (6 bases). The CDR3 extends over 14 amino acids. V was cut by 3 bases and J by 0 bases, with 9 bases left in between. CDR1 MNHNS and CDR2 SASEGT come from the germline V gene.

The V and J genes are TRBV18 and TRBJ1-1; no reliable D call. Trimming removed 5 bases at V and 4 bases at J, with 20 bases between. The CDR3 sequence is 16 residues long. Germline CDR1 is KGHSH and CDR2 is LQKENI. CDR3 sequence: CASSYDRRPWSTEAFF. The CDR3 coding sequence is TGTGCCAGCTCATATGACCGTAGACCTTGGAGCACTGAAGCTTTCTTT.

The chain couples TRBV4-3 to TRBJ1-4, with D perhaps TRBD1 (6 bases). Germline V CDR1 and CDR2: LGHNA, YSLEER. Trimming stripped 0 bases from V and 5 bases from J, with 10 bases between. The CDR3 runs to 15 residues. The CDR3 nucleotides are TGCGCCAGCAGCCAAGACAGGGGACCGAATGAAAAACTGTTTTTT. It translates to CASSQDRGPNEKLFF.

This chain joins TRBV6-5 and TRBJ1-4, with D unresolved. V was pared by 7 bases and J by 8 bases, with 11 bases between. CDR1 and CDR2 (germline): MNHEY, SVGAGI. This CDR3 has 12 residues. The CDR3 DNA follows: TGTGCCAGCAAAGGTGACCAAGAAAAACTGTTTTTT. Translated, it gives CASKGDQEKLFF.

This chain connects TRBV6-4 to TRBJ2-7; TRBD1 matches 8 bases. The CDR3 is made up of 15 amino acids. Germline V gene lookup returns CDR1 MRHNA and CDR2 SNTAGT. V lost 0 bases, J lost 3 bases, and 4 bases stayed unmatched. CDR3: CASSDSWTGLYEQYF. CDR3 in DNA: TGTGCCAGCAGTGACTCGTGGACAGGGCTCTACGAGCAGTACTTC.